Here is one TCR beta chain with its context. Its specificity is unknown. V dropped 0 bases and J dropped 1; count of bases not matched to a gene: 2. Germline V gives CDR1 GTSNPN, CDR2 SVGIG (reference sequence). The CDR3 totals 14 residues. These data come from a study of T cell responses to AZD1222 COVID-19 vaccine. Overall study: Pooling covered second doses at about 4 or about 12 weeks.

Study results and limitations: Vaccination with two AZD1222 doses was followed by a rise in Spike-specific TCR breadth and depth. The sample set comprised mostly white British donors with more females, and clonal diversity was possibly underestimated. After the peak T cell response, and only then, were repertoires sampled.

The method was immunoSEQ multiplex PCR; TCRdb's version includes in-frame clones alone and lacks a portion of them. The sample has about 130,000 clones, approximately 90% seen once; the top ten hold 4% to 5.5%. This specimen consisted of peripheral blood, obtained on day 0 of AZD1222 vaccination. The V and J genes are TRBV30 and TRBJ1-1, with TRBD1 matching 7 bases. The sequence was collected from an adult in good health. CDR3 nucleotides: TGTGCCTGGAGTGTCCGGACAGGGAACACTGAAGCTTTCTTT. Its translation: CAWSVRTGNTEAFF.